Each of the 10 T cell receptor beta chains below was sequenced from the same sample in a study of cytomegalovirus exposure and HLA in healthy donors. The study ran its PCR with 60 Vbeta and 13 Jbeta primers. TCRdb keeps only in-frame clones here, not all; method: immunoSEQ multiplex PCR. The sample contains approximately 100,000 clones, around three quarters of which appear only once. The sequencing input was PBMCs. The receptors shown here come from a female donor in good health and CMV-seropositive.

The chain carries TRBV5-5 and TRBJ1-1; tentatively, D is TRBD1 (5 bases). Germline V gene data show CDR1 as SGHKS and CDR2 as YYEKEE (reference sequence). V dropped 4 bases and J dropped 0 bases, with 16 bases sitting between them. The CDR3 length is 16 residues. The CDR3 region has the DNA TGTGCCAGCAGCCCCGGACATACAAACATGAACACTGAAGCTTTCTTT. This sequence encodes CASSPGHTNMNTEAFF.

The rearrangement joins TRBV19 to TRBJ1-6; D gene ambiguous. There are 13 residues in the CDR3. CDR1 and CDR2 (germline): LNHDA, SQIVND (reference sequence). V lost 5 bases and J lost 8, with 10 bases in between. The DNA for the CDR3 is TGTGCCAGTAGTGACAACGTGCATTCACCCCTCCACTTT. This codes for CASSDNVHSPLHF. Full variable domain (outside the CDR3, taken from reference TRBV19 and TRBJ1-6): DGGITQSPKYLFRKEGQNVTLSCEQNLNHDAMYWYRQDPGQGLRLIYYSQIVNDFQKGDIAEGYSVSREKKESFPLTVTSAQKNPTAFYLCASSDNVHSPLHFGNGTRLTVT.

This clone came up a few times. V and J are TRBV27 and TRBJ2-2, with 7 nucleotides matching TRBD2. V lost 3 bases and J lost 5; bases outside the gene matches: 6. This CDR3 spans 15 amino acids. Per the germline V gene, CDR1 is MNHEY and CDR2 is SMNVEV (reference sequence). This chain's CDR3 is CASSFRRGTTGELFF. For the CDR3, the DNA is TGTGCCAGCAGTTTTCGGCGGGGGACTACCGGGGAGCTGTTTTTT.

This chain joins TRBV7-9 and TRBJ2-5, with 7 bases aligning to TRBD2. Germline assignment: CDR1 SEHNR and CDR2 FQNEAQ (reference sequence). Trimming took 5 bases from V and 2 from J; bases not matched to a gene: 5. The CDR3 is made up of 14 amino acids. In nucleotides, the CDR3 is TGTGCCAGCAGCCGGGACTACAATCAAGAGACCCAGTACTTC. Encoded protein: CASSRDYNQETQYF.

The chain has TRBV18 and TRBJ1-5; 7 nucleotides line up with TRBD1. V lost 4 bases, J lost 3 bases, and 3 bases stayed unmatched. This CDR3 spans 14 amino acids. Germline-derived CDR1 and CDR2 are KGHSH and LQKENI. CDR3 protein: CASSRQGNNQPQHF. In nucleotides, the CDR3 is TGTGCCAGCTCACGACAGGGTAACAATCAGCCCCAGCATTTT.

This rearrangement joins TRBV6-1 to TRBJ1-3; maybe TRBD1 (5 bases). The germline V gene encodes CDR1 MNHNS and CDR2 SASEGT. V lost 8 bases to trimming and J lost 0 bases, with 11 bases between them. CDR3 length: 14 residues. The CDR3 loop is CASELDSSGNTIYF. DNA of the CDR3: TGTGCCAGCGAACTTGACAGCTCTGGAAACACCATATATTTT.

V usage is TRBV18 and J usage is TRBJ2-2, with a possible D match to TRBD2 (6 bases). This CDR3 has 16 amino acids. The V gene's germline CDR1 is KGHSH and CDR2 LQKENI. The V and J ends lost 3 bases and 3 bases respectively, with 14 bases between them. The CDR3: CASSPTSPGDTGELFF. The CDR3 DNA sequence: TGTGCCAGCTCACCGACATCTCCGGGGGACACCGGGGAGCTGTTTTTT.

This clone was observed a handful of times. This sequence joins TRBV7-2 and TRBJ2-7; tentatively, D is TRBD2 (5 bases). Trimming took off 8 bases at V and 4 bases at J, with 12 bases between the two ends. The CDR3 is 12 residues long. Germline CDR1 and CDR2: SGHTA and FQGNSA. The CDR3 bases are TGTGCCAGCGCGACCAGAGGGTACGAGCAGTACTTC. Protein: CASATRGYEQYF.

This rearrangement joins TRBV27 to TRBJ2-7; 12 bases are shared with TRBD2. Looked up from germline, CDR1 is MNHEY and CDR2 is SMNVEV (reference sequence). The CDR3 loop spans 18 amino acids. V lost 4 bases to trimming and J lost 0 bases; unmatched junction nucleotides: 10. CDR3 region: CASSSYSGTSGSSYEQYF. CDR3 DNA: TGTGCCAGCAGTTCATACTCCGGGACTAGCGGGTCCTCCTACGAGCAGTACTTC.

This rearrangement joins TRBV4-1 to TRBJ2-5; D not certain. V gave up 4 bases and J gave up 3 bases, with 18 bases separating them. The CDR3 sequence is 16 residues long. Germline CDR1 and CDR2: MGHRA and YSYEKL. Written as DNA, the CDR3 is TGCGCCAGCAGCCCCACGGCAGGAACATATGAAGAGACCCAGTACTTC. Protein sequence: CASSPTAGTYEETQYF.